Following are 18 T cell receptor beta chains from one sample sequenced in a study of cytomegalovirus exposure and HLA in healthy donors. Sequenced by immunoSEQ multiplex PCR; TCRdb stores in-frame clones only, minus some. The repertoire includes approximately 230,000 clones, approximately 84% of them detected once, and about 11% sits in the top ten. The sequenced material came from PBMCs. These receptors all come from a man in his late teens or twenties in good health and CMV-seropositive.

This chain uses TRBV25-1 with TRBJ2-7; TRBD1 matches 7 bases. The germline V gene encodes CDR1 MGHDK and CDR2 SYGVNS. The CDR3 is 15 residues long. Trimming took 3 bases from V and 4 from J; bases not matched to a gene: 9. The CDR3 protein is CASSDERQGTYEQYF. The CDR3, as DNA: TGTGCCAGCAGTGACGAACGACAGGGAACGTACGAGCAGTACTTC.

The rearrangement uses TRBV28 and TRBJ2-3, with TRBD2 identical over 12 bases. The V gene end was trimmed by 4 bases and the J gene end by 4 bases; junction bases not matched to a gene: 3. Germline values: CDR1 MDHEN, CDR2 SYDVKM. CDR3 length: 15 amino acids. The CDR3 spells CASSSSGRAPDTQYF. The CDR3 DNA reads as TGTGCCAGCAGTTCTAGCGGGAGGGCCCCAGATACGCAGTATTTT.

This clone was seen ten or more times. This rearrangement joins TRBV4-2 to TRBJ2-7; 10 bases match TRBD1. Germline CDR1 LGHNA, CDR2 YNFKEQ. After removal of 4 bases from V and 8 bases from J, the junction contained 11 bases not matched to a gene. CDR3 size: 15 residues. The CDR3, as DNA: TGTGCCAGCAGCCGAACCGGGACAGGGGAGCGTCAGCAGTACTTC. Encoded protein: CASSRTGTGERQQYF.

This clone has a handful of counts. The V and J genes are TRBV7-9 and TRBJ1-1, with D unresolved. Per the germline V gene, CDR1 is SEHNR and CDR2 is FQNEAQ (reference sequence). The CDR3 totals 13 residues. V was clipped by 5 bases and J by 1 base, with 8 bases between them. Here the CDR3 DNA reads TGTGCCAGCAGCAACCGACCGAACACTGAAGCTTTCTTT. It codes for CASSNRPNTEAFF.

The rearrangement joins TRBV28 to TRBJ2-3, with 8 positions matching TRBD2. Germline trimming cut 6 bases from V and 2 bases from J; bases unmatched to any gene: 7. Looked up from germline, CDR1 is MDHEN and CDR2 is SYDVKM. CDR3 length: 15 residues. The CDR3 DNA sequence: TGTGCCAGCAGGGGAAGGCGGGAGGCCACAGATACGCAGTATTTT. It codes for CASRGRREATDTQYF.

This clone has only a few counts. V gene TRBV6-1 combines with J gene TRBJ2-7; 11 bases map to TRBD1. CDR3 length equals 16 residues. Looked up from germline, CDR1 is MNHNS and CDR2 is SASEGT. J lost 2 bases, V lost 4 bases, and 7 bases had no gene match. CDR3 DNA: TGTGCCAGCAGTGGCCGGGACAGGGGGGGGACCTACGAGCAGTACTTC. It translates to CASSGRDRGGTYEQYF.

The chain couples TRBV19 to TRBJ1-2, with D uncertain. Germline values: CDR1 LNHDA, CDR2 SQIVND (reference sequence). The V and J ends lost 8 bases and 3 bases respectively, with 13 bases between them. The CDR3 extends over 13 amino acids. Written as DNA, the CDR3 is TGTGCCAGTTTCGGGGATACTGACTATGGCTACACCTTC. Protein sequence: CASFGDTDYGYTF.

The chain carries TRBV5-1 and TRBJ1-5; D gene uncertain. Germline-derived CDR1 and CDR2 are SGHRS and YFSETQ. The CDR3 contains 15 residues. V was cut by 0 bases and J by 3 bases, with 10 bases left in between. The CDR3 DNA reads as TGCGCCAGCAGCTTGGAGGGAAGGGACAATCAGCCCCAGCATTTT. Translation: CASSLEGRDNQPQHF.

This chain joins TRBV4-1 and TRBJ1-2; D call uncertain. The CDR3 consists of 13 residues. V was cut by 0 bases and J by 3 bases, with 5 bases left in between. Germline CDR1 is MGHRA and CDR2 is YSYEKL. The CDR3, as DNA: TGCGCCAGCAGCCAAGATATCTACTATGGCTACACCTTC. Translation: CASSQDIYYGYTF.

The chain is built from TRBV19 and TRBJ2-1; TRBD1 aligns across 8 bases. J was trimmed by 6 bases and V by 6 bases; bases with no gene match: 7. This CDR3 contains 14 residues. In germline, CDR1 is LNHDA, CDR2 SQIVND (reference sequence). In DNA form, the CDR3 reads TGTGCCAGTAGGCAGGGGGCAGGGTTCAATGAGCAGTTCTTC. Encoded protein: CASRQGAGFNEQFF.

The table lists this clone with a few counts. The rearrangement uses TRBV29-1 and TRBJ2-2; TRBD2 might be the D (5 bases). This CDR3 is built from 14 residues. V dropped 0 bases and J dropped 7 bases, with 12 bases sitting between them. The germline gives CDR1 SQVTM, CDR2 ANQGSEA. The CDR3 bases are TGCAGCGTTGAAGATCCTCGGGGTTACGGGGAGCTGTTTTTT. Translating it yields CSVEDPRGYGELFF.

The genes are TRBV19 and TRBJ2-1; D is perhaps TRBD2 (6 bases). Germline V lookup: CDR1 LNHDA, CDR2 SQIVND (reference sequence). Between the trimmed V and J ends, which lost 7 bases and 4 bases, there was a span of 17 bases. The CDR3 consists of 15 residues. CDR3 protein: CASTPSIAAYNEQFF. The CDR3 DNA reads as TGTGCCAGTACCCCATCGATAGCGGCATACAATGAGCAGTTCTTC.

The chain has TRBV28 and TRBJ2-3; D remains unclear. The CDR3 contains 15 residues. Germline V gene data show CDR1 as MDHEN and CDR2 as SYDVKM. Trimming took off 4 bases at V and 1 base at J, with 12 bases between the two ends. Written as DNA, the CDR3 is TGTGCCAGCAGTTCGATGGATGGGCGCACAGATACGCAGTATTTT. Its translation: CASSSMDGRTDTQYF.

The V gene is TRBV7-9, the J gene TRBJ2-3; D uncertain. The germline V and J ends were trimmed by 5 bases and 5 bases, with 17 bases remaining between them. The CDR3 spans 15 residues. The V gene's germline CDR1 is SEHNR and CDR2 FQNEAQ (reference sequence). The CDR3 loop is CASSPLRSSGDTQYF. The CDR3 bases are TGTGCCAGCAGCCCCCTCCGTTCGAGTGGAGATACGCAGTATTTT.

V is TRBV5-1 and J is TRBJ1-1; 11 nucleotides match TRBD1. CDR1 is SGHRS, CDR2 YFSETQ, per germline. This CDR3 is 16 amino acids long. The V segment lost 1 base and the J segment 5 bases; nucleotides outside the gene matches: 7. CDR3 in amino acids: CASSLNPDRGPTEAFF. The CDR3 DNA reads TGCGCCAGCAGCTTGAACCCGGACAGGGGGCCAACTGAAGCTTTCTTT.

The CDR3 DNA is TGTGCCAGCAACCCCCAGGGAACCTACGAGCAGTACTTC. Amino acids: CASNPQGTYEQYF. The rearrangement joins TRBV2 to TRBJ2-7; D might be TRBD1 (5 bases). With 7 bases removed from V and 2 bases from J, the gap between germline ends came to 12 bases. CDR1 and CDR2 from the germline V gene are SNHLY and FYNNEI. The CDR3 extends over 13 amino acids.

The chain uses TRBV5-6 and TRBJ1-2; TRBD1 matches at 8 bases. This CDR3 region has 15 residues. Germline loops: CDR1 SGHDT, CDR2 YYEEEE. V lost 3 bases and J lost 7; bases outside the gene matches: 11. The CDR3 reads CASSSTGQGFVGYTF. The CDR3 DNA sequence: TGTGCCAGCAGCTCGACTGGACAGGGTTTTGTTGGCTACACCTTC.

The V gene is TRBV6-1, the J gene TRBJ2-7, with TRBD2 as a possible D gene (6 bases). The CDR3 is 15 amino acids. The V and J ends lost 4 bases and 2 bases respectively, with 15 bases between them. Germline assignment: CDR1 MNHNS and CDR2 SASEGT. The DNA of the CDR3 is TGTGCCAGCAGTGTTGATCCCGGGACTGCCTACGAGCAGTACTTC. Its protein is CASSVDPGTAYEQYF.